This TCR beta chain was identified in a study of CD4 T cells in relation to SARS-CoV-2 and coronaviruses. Study findings and constraints: Compared with monoreactive clones, crossreactive clones showed significantly weaker SARS-CoV-2 expansion.

Before the COVID-19 pandemic, during about 2010-2018, CD4+ T cells were taken from unexposed donors. After nine to ten days of culture, CD4+ T cells were isolated. Testing used SARS-CoV-2 S/N and four cold-coronavirus spikes on unexposed-donor CD4+ T cells, cells permitting. PBMCs were plated at roughly 2.1 million per well in IL-2-containing medium. On days 3 and 7, cultures got half fresh IL-2 medium. The protocol was immunoSEQ multiplex PCR, while the TCRdb copy is restricted to in-frame clones and leaves out a portion. This table holds approximately 20,000 clones, about 70% found once. With regard to this clone: What it recognizes is unknown.

This CDR3 region has 17 residues. The material sequenced was CD4+ T cells from PBMCs, cultured in vitro. The receptor's source is a human donor in good health. This chain links TRBV21-1 with TRBJ2-6; the D segment call TRBD2 is taken from the table without a DNA check. TRBV21-1 is shown as a pseudogene. The chain's CDR3 is CASSAPGVRSGANVLTF. CDR3 DNA sequence: TGTGCCAGCAGCGCACCGGGTGTCCGATCTGGGGCCAACGTCCTGACTTTC.